This T cell receptor beta chain was documented in a study of shared clonotypes between healthy human individuals. As for the study in general: The study enrolled a couple of women and a few men aged 18 to 49.

Per germline, CDR1 GTSNPN and CDR2 SVGIG (reference sequence). CDR3 length: 13 residues. Trimming left V 1 base short and J 9 bases short, with 15 bases between. The method was immunoSEQ multiplex PCR; TCRdb's version includes in-frame clones alone and lacks a portion of them. The sample includes 2 million to 2.5 million clones, around 95% of them seen just once. The sequencing sample was made of naive CD4+ T cells sorted from blood. Subset in this sample: CD45RA+ positively selected. The TCR sequence derives from a man between 18 and 29 years old in good health. The gene calls are TRBV30 and TRBJ1-1; D is ambiguous. The CDR3 nucleotides are TGTGCCTGGAGTGACACCGGGCCAGAGAAAGCTTTCTTT. The encoded protein is CAWSDTGPEKAFF.